Detailed here is one T cell receptor beta chain. Its antigen is unknown. Trimming took 6 bases from V and 5 from J, leaving 10 bases between them. CDR3 size: 13 residues. The data belong to a study of T-cell reconstitution after alpha-beta-depleted transplantation in children. TCRbeta library construction was performed incorporating unique molecular identifiers. MiXCR, applied by TCRdb to the PCR reads, yields one record per CDR3 protein. The sample lists about a million distinct CDR3 sequences; about 30% were seen once. Whole-study results and caveats: Several hundred graft clones that had expanded were reportedly the source of alpha-beta T cells about two months after transplant. Some patients owed their high day-60 TCRbeta diversity to surviving recipient T cells and thymic progenitors.

The specimen comprised PBMCs, mostly from graft donor cells, sampled 360 days after TCRalphabeta/CD19-depleted stem cell transplant. The receptor was isolated from a boy younger than two who had a stem cell transplant for SCID, so the T cells may come from the graft donor. The chain employs TRBV12-3 or TRBV12-4 and TRBJ1-4, with D perhaps matching TRBD1 (6 bases). CDR3 sequence (DNA): TGTGCCAGCAGCCTCACAGGGAATGAAAAACTGTTTTTT. It translates to CASSLTGNEKLFF.